The rows below give T cell receptor beta chains drawn from one sample of a study of long-term antiretroviral therapy in people with HIV. Profiling relied on immunoSEQ multiplex PCR, and the TCRdb table lists in-frame clones only, not all of them. The sample gives around 35,000 clones, approximately 96% of which show up once; 2.4% is in the top ten. This specimen consisted of unsorted PBMCs, obtained approximately 6.8 years after starting antiretroviral therapy. Receptors were obtained from a man in his thirties or forties with HIV. The CDR3 runs from the conserved cysteine through the conserved F or W. A D gene is named only where the DNA matches it firmly. Expanded clones are given a class, and other clones once, few, many or no size at all.

>TRBD1|TRBV7-8|-|18|TRBJ2-6
TGTGCCAGCAGCCACACTCAGGGGGTGATCTCTGGGGCCAACGTCCTGACTTTC
CASSHTQGVISGANVLTF
>TRBD2|TRBV11-2|-|15|TRBJ2-7
TGTGCCAGCAGCCAAATAGCGGGAGAACTCTACGAGCAGTACTTC
CASSQIAGELYEQYF
>-|TRBV6-5|-|15|TRBJ2-3
TGTGCCAGCAGTTACTTAACGGACCGCACAGATACGCAGTATTTT
CASSYLTDRTDTQYF
>TRBD1|TRBV5-1|-|14|TRBJ1-3
TGCGCCAGCAGCTCACAGGGGACTGGAAACACCATATATTTT
CASSSQGTGNTIYF
>-|TRBV2|-|13|TRBJ1-1
TGTGCCAGCGGTAGAAGGGGGGGCACTGAAGCTTTCTTT
CASGRRGGTEAFF
>-|TRBV7-2|-|17|TRBJ2-2
TGTGCCAGCAGCTTAGTTCAGGGGGGACTAGTAAGCGGGGAGCTGTTTTTT
CASSLVQGGLVSGELFF
>-|TRBV6-6|-|13|TRBJ2-1
TGTGCCAGCAGGGAGTCGGTGGGCTATGAGCAGTTCTTC
CASRESVGYEQFF
>-|TRBV30|-|14|TRBJ2-5
TGTGCCTGGAGTGTAGCGGCCTCCGCGCGCACCCAGTACTTC
CAWSVAASARTQYF
>-|TRBV4-2|few|18|TRBJ1-6
TGTGCCAGCAGCCAAGTGGGACACAGCGTTAACCTGAATTCACCCCTCCACTTT
CASSQVGHSVNLNSPLHF
>-|TRBV19|-|15|TRBJ2-7
TGTGCCAGTAGTATAATACTTCATTCCGACTACGAGCAGTACTTC
CASSIILHSDYEQYF
>-|TRBV4-1|-|18|TRBJ2-5
TGCGCCAGCAGCCAAAATTGGCTAGCCCATACCAACCAAGAGACCCAGTACTTC
CASSQNWLAHTNQETQYF
>-|TRBV6-1|-|11|TRBJ2-7
TGTGCCAGCAGGGGGGGCGTCGAGCAGTACTTC
CASRGGVEQYF
>-|TRBV7-8|-|12|TRBJ2-7
TGTGCCAGCAGCTTAGCCGGGGAGCAGCCGTACTTC
CASSLAGEQPYF
>-|TRBV5-1|-|13|TRBJ1-5
TGCGCTCCGTGGGTGAAGCTGCATCAGCCCCAGCATTTT
CAPWVKLHQPQHF
>-|TRBV19|-|15|TRBJ2-7
TGTGCCAGTAGGGAAGGGGGGCAGGAGATGTACGAGCAGTACTTC
CASREGGQEMYEQYF
>-|TRBV27|once|15|TRBJ1-3
TGTGCCAGCAGTTTACAGGGAAGCTCTGGAAACACCATATATTTT
CASSLQGSSGNTIYF
>TRBD1|TRBV10-3|-|15|TRBJ1-1
TGTGCCATCAGTGACCGGAGAGGGGGCAACACTGAAGCTTTCTTT
CAISDRRGGNTEAFF
>-|TRBV5-4|-|16|TRBJ1-6
TGTGCCAGCAGCTTGGCCCCCTCGGGACTTAATTCACCCCTCCACTTT
CASSLAPSGLNSPLHF
>-|TRBV6-1|few|14|TRBJ2-7
TGTGCCAGCAGCAAGAGTCCAGACTCCTACGAGCAGTACTTC
CASSKSPDSYEQYF
>-|TRBV23-1|-|18|TRBJ2-1
TGCGCCAGCAGTCAACCCTACTTCAGTGAGGACGAAAACAATGAGCAGTTCTTC
CASSQPYFSEDENNEQFF
>-|TRBV9|-|15|TRBJ2-1
TGTGCCAGCAGCGTAGGTCCCAGCTCCTACAATGAGCAGTTCTTC
CASSVGPSSYNEQFF
>-|TRBV25-1|-|12|TRBJ1-2
TGTGCCAGCAGTGAATCTCCGACTGGCTACACCTTC
CASSESPTGYTF
>-|TRBV11-2|-|14|TRBJ2-2
TGTGCCAGCAGCTTGGCAGGGCCCACCGGGGAGCTGTTTTTT
CASSLAGPTGELFF
>TRBD2|TRBV13|-|15|TRBJ2-5
TGTGCCAGCAGCTTTGTTACTAGCGGCCAAGAGACCCAGTACTTC
CASSFVTSGQETQYF
>-|TRBV6-5|-|14|TRBJ1-1
TGTGCCAGCAGCTTGTCCCAGTGGGGCACTGAAGCTTTCTTT
CASSLSQWGTEAFF
>-|TRBV27|-|12|TRBJ2-6
TGTGCCAGCAGTTCTGGGGCCAACGTCCTGACTTTC
CASSSGANVLTF